Shown below are 24 T cell receptor beta chains from a single sample sequenced in a study of T cell changes during pregnancy in multiple sclerosis. Only in-frame clones appear in the TCRdb table, and some are missing; sequencing was by immunoSEQ multiplex PCR. In the table there are approximately 41,000 clones, 80% to 95% of which are singletons. Sequenced here: CD4+ T cells from peripheral blood mononuclear cells, sampled in the first trimester of pregnancy. The origin of the receptors is a female donor with multiple sclerosis, enrolled in a pregnancy study.

V usage is TRBV6-1 and J usage is TRBJ1-5; no definite D call. The ends were cut back, 3 bases at V and 2 bases at J, with 8 bases in the middle. Germline V gene lookup returns CDR1 MNHNS and CDR2 SASEGT. The CDR3 length is 14 residues. CDR3 residues: CASSDEVRNQPQHF. CDR3 coding DNA: TGTGCCAGCAGTGATGAGGTTCGCAATCAGCCCCAGCATTTT.

The chain recombines TRBV7-2 with TRBJ1-3; D gene uncertain. This CDR3 is built from 14 residues. Trimming removed 5 bases from V and 0 bases from J, with 8 bases in between. Germline V gene sequence: CDR1 SGHTA, CDR2 FQGNSA. The CDR3 nucleotides are TGTGCCAGCAGCCCCCCCAGCTCTGGAAACACCATATATTTT. Translation: CASSPPSSGNTIYF.

The chain links TRBV5-1 to TRBJ2-3; TRBD2 matches 13 bases. Germline values: CDR1 SGHRS, CDR2 YFSETQ. The CDR3 is 16 amino acids. The V segment lost 3 bases and the J segment 2 bases; nucleotides outside the gene matches: 3. CDR3 region: CASSSGLAGDTDTQYF. Written as DNA, the CDR3 is TGCGCCAGCAGCTCTGGACTAGCGGGAGACACAGATACGCAGTATTTT.

The chain uses TRBV6-1 and TRBJ2-4, with 10 bases lining up with TRBD2. The CDR3 length is 17 residues. Germline V CDR1 and CDR2: MNHNS, SASEGT. Trimming cost V 3 bases and J 4 bases; bases outside gene matches: 9. CDR3: CASSEAPVSGGKNIQYF. CDR3 DNA sequence: TGTGCCAGCAGTGAGGCTCCCGTTAGCGGGGGGAAAAACATTCAGTACTTC.

This chain joins TRBV18 and TRBJ2-2; no definite D call. From germline, CDR1 is KGHSH and CDR2 LQKENI. The CDR3 loop spans 14 amino acids. Trimming cost V 3 bases and J 1 base, with 6 bases left between them. CDR3 amino acids: CASSPLQNTGELFF. As DNA, the CDR3 is TGTGCCAGCTCACCGTTACAGAACACCGGGGAGCTGTTTTTT.

This clone was seen just once. The V call is TRBV4-1, the J call TRBJ2-3, with TRBD2 as a possible D gene (6 bases). The V end lost 2 bases, the J end lost 0 bases, and 12 bases lay between the germline ends. The germline V gene encodes CDR1 MGHRA and CDR2 YSYEKL. The CDR3 is made up of 16 amino acids. The CDR3 coding sequence is TGCGCCAGCAGCCAACCCCTGGCGGGGAGCACAGATACGCAGTATTTT. Amino acid sequence: CASSQPLAGSTDTQYF.

This clone showed up just a few times. The chain carries TRBV25-1 and TRBJ2-1; perhaps TRBD1 as D (7 bases). The V gene lost 0 bases and the J gene lost 5 bases, with 11 bases spanning the gap. CDR3 length: 15 amino acids. Germline V gene sequence: CDR1 MGHDK, CDR2 SYGVNS. Here the CDR3 DNA reads TGTGCCAGCAGTGAATACCGCGGGACAGACAATGAGCAGTTCTTC. Protein product: CASSEYRGTDNEQFF.

The chain carries TRBV7-3 and TRBJ2-5; D is perhaps TRBD2 (5 bases). V lost 0 bases to trimming and J lost 5 bases, with 16 bases between them. From germline, CDR1 is SGHTA and CDR2 FQGTGA. The CDR3 totals 16 residues. DNA for the CDR3: TGTGCCAGCAGCTTAACAGGCTCCGGGAAATCGGAGACCCAGTACTTC. Protein: CASSLTGSGKSETQYF.

The rearrangement uses TRBV7-2 and TRBJ2-1; D unclear. Trimming took 1 base from V and 8 from J, leaving 9 bases between them. This CDR3 spans 13 amino acids. Per germline, CDR1 SGHTA and CDR2 FQGNSA. Here the CDR3 reads CASSLGSVYEQFF. As DNA, the CDR3 is TGTGCCAGCAGCTTAGGGTCGGTCTATGAGCAGTTCTTC.

The CDR3: CASSRILGKGYEQYF. DNA for the CDR3: TGTGCCAGCAGCCGCATCCTAGGGAAGGGGTACGAGCAGTACTTC. The rearrangement links TRBV28 to TRBJ2-7, with D perhaps TRBD1 (5 bases). Germline V gives CDR1 MDHEN, CDR2 SYDVKM. The CDR3 has 15 amino acids. V shed 6 bases and J shed 4 bases, with 19 bases lying between them. Variable domain in full (rest from reference TRBV28 and TRBJ2-7): DVKVTQSSRYLVKRTGEKVFLECVQDMDHENMFWYRQDPGLGLRLIYFSYDVKMKEKGDIPEGYSVSREKKERFSLILESASTNQTSMYLCASSRILGKGYEQYFGPGTRLTVT.

The chain has TRBV18 and TRBJ2-7, with 9 bases that match TRBD2. The junction had 10 bases not matched to a gene; V was cut back by 7 bases and J by 6 bases. Germline CDR1 KGHSH, CDR2 LQKENI. This CDR3 spans 14 amino acids. The CDR3 loop is CASLIAGAPGEQYF. The CDR3 DNA reads TGTGCCAGCTTAATAGCGGGAGCACCTGGCGAGCAGTACTTC.

The chain recombines TRBV20-1 with TRBJ1-1; unclear D gene. CDR1 and CDR2 (germline): DFQATT, SNEGSKA (reference sequence). This CDR3 is built from 11 residues. Trimming removed 3 bases at V and 10 bases at J, with 12 bases between. The CDR3 nucleotides are TGCAGTGCTAGCACCAAGGGAGGAGCTTTCTTT. Encoded protein: CSASTKGGAFF.

The genes are TRBV2 and TRBJ1-5, with TRBD1 identical over 7 bases. The CDR3 has 14 amino acids. CDR1 SNHLY and CDR2 FYNNEI come from the germline V gene. Trimming removed 2 bases from V and 4 bases from J; junction bases left unmatched: 2. The CDR3 sequence: CASSELDRNQPQHF. The CDR3 DNA sequence: TGTGCCAGCAGTGAACTGGACAGGAATCAGCCCCAGCATTTT.

The J gene is TRBJ2-5, the V gene TRBV15; 9 bases map to TRBD1. The ends lost 2 bases at V and 2 bases at J; junction bases unmatched: 3. Germline-derived CDR1 and CDR2 are LNHNV and YYDKDF (reference sequence). CDR3 length: 15 amino acids. The CDR3 DNA reads TGTGCCACCAGCAGAAAAGGACAGGGGCAAGAGACCCAGTACTTC. As protein: CATSRKGQGQETQYF.

The CDR3 DNA reads TGTGCCAGCAGTTTACGGCAGCGCTCACCCCTCCACTTT. Amino acids: CASSLRQRSPLHF. The gene calls are TRBV27 and TRBJ1-6; D gene unclear. Germline loops: CDR1 MNHEY, CDR2 SMNVEV (reference sequence). This CDR3 is built from 13 residues. V gave up 2 bases and J gave up 10 bases, with 9 bases separating them.

This sequence joins TRBV27 and TRBJ2-3; 10 nucleotides line up with TRBD2. The CDR3 extends over 16 amino acids. The V and J ends lost 4 bases and 5 bases, in that order; junction bases with no gene match: 9. Germline V gene lookup returns CDR1 MNHEY and CDR2 SMNVEV (reference sequence). CDR3: CASSSHSSGRGDTQYF. The DNA of the CDR3 is TGTGCCAGCAGTTCCCATTCTAGCGGGAGAGGAGATACGCAGTATTTT.

The chain carries TRBV28 and TRBJ1-5; TRBD1 matches at 10 bases. The CDR3 covers 15 residues. The germline V gene has CDR1 MDHEN and CDR2 SYDVKM. V dropped 6 bases and J dropped 7; count of bases not matched to a gene: 9. CDR3: CASSKGQGSSQPQHF. Here the CDR3 DNA reads TGTGCCAGCAGCAAGGGACAGGGGAGCAGCCAGCCCCAGCATTTT.

CDR3 in amino acids: CASSQEGGLNSGANVLTF. For the CDR3, the DNA is TGCGCCAGCAGCCAAGAGGGGGGACTCAACTCTGGGGCCAACGTCCTGACTTTC. J is TRBJ2-6 and V is TRBV4-3; the D gene is possibly TRBD2 (6 bases). V was cut by 0 bases and J by 0 bases, with 12 bases left in between. Germline loops: CDR1 LGHNA, CDR2 YSLEER. The CDR3 is 18 amino acids.

The rearrangement joins TRBV20-1 to TRBJ1-2; D is possibly TRBD1 (5 bases). V lost 3 bases and J lost 11, with 13 bases in between. The germline gives CDR1 DFQATT, CDR2 SNEGSKA (reference sequence). This CDR3 contains 11 residues. CDR3 DNA: TGCAGTGCTAGGGAAGATGGGGCTTACACCTTC. It encodes CSAREDGAYTF.

The chain has TRBV11-3 and TRBJ2-1, with 8 bases matching TRBD1. J was trimmed by 8 bases and V by 1 base; bases with no gene match: 4. CDR1 SGHNT and CDR2 YENEEA come from the germline V gene. The CDR3 loop spans 14 amino acids. CDR3 residues: CASSLGRGPDEQFF. The DNA of the CDR3 is TGTGCCAGCAGCTTAGGCAGGGGGCCAGATGAGCAGTTCTTC.

The chain employs TRBV19 and TRBJ1-2, with 12 bases fitting TRBD1. Per germline, CDR1 LNHDA and CDR2 SQIVND (reference sequence). V lost 3 bases, J lost 4 bases, and 6 bases stayed unmatched. The CDR3 has 16 residues. The CDR3 is CASSILGTGGFYGYTF. CDR3 in DNA: TGTGCCAGTAGTATCTTGGGGACAGGGGGCTTCTATGGCTACACCTTC. The full variable domain, in which reference TRBV19 and TRBJ1-2 provide the parts outside the CDR3, is DGGITQSPKYLFRKEGQNVTLSCEQNLNHDAMYWYRQDPGQGLRLIYYSQIVNDFQKGDIAEGYSVSREKKESFPLTVTSAQKNPTAFYLCASSILGTGGFYGYTFGSGTRLTVV.

The sample holds a few counts of this clone. The chain links TRBV6-6 to TRBJ2-7, with 8 bases matching TRBD1. Germline CDR1 reads MNHNY; CDR2 reads SVGAGI (reference sequence). The CDR3 loop spans 15 amino acids. The ends lost 5 bases at V and 0 bases at J; junction bases unmatched: 6. CDR3 in amino acids: CASSARTGPSYEQYF. The DNA of the CDR3 is TGTGCCAGCAGTGCACGGACAGGGCCCTCCTACGAGCAGTACTTC.

The V and J genes are TRBV28 and TRBJ1-2, with D uncertain. CDR3 size: 13 residues. Germline assignment: CDR1 MDHEN and CDR2 SYDVKM. The germline V and J ends were trimmed by 3 bases and 8 bases, with 13 bases remaining between them. CDR3 DNA: TGTGCCAGCAGTTTTTTGAGGAGAACGGGCTACACCTTC. Its translation is CASSFLRRTGYTF.

This chain connects TRBV7-2 to TRBJ2-2; TRBD2 matches 11 bases. The CDR3 spans 19 residues. Germline-derived CDR1 and CDR2 are SGHTA and FQGNSA. The V and J ends lost 2 bases and 2 bases, in that order; junction bases with no gene match: 10. DNA for the CDR3: TGTGCCAGCAGCTTAAGTCGGACTAGCGGGTTAGTCAACACCGGGGAGCTGTTTTTT. Protein product: CASSLSRTSGLVNTGELFF.